The rows below give T cell receptor beta chains drawn from one sample of a study of long-term antiretroviral therapy in people with HIV. Sequencing was performed with immunoSEQ multiplex PCR; in TCRdb, only in-frame clones are kept and a portion is missing. This sample has roughly 9,200 clones; about three quarters occur once, and the top ten carry more than 20%. The source was unsorted PBMCs, collected 0.6 years before starting antiretroviral therapy. All receptors come from a middle-aged man with HIV. Each CDR3 is given with its conserved first and last residue. D genes are given only for firm matches. Clone size, where shown, is once, few, many, or a class for clones that have expanded.

V gene	clone size	J gene	D gene	CDR3 DNA	CDR3 protein
TRBV11-1	.	TRBJ2-7	.	TGTGCCAGCAGCCCCGCCGGGGGGCCCTCCTACGAGCAGTACTTC	CASSPAGGPSYEQYF
TRBV14	.	TRBJ2-7	.	TGTGCCAGCAGTGTAAGGGGCTACGAGCAGTACTTC	CASSVRGYEQYF
TRBV20-1	.	TRBJ1-2	.	TGCAGTGCTGATAAGGAGTATGGCTACACCTTC	CSADKEYGYTF
TRBV6-6	.	TRBJ1-2	TRBD1	TGTGCCAGCAGATGGGACAGGGGGCAAACTAACTATGGCTACACCTTC	CASRWDRGQTNYGYTF
TRBV10-2	.	TRBJ2-3	.	TGCGCCAGCAGTGAAGATACGCAGTATTTT	CASSEDTQYF
TRBV6-5	.	TRBJ2-1	.	TGTGCCAGCAGTTACTCGGACGCACTCCGCAATGAGCAGTTCTTC	CASSYSDALRNEQFF
TRBV18	.	TRBJ2-3	TRBD2	TGTGCCAGCTCACCACTGCCTAGCGGGGGGGTCACAGATACGCAGTATTTT	CASSPLPSGGVTDTQYF
TRBV7-8	once	TRBJ1-3	.	TGTGCCAGCAGCTTAGCAGTCCCCATTTCTGGAAACACCATATATTTT	CASSLAVPISGNTIYF
TRBV21-1	.	TRBJ1-1	.	TGTGCCTCACAAGCCACTGAAGCTTTCTTT	CASQATEAFF
TRBV29-1	.	TRBJ1-4	.	TGCAGCGTTTTAGACAGTGCAACTAATGAAAAACTGTTTTTT	CSVLDSATNEKLFF
TRBV15	.	TRBJ2-1	.	TGTGCCACCAGCAGAGTCTCGGGCTATGAGCAGTTCTTC	CATSRVSGYEQFF
TRBV28	medium-sized	TRBJ2-7	TRBD2	TGTGCCAGCAGTTGGTCGGGGGGGCACGAGCAGTACTTC	CASSWSGGHEQYF
TRBV7-9	.	TRBJ2-1	.	TGTGCCAGCAGCTTAGTATACCAGGGAGCCTACAATGAGCAGTTCTTC	CASSLVYQGAYNEQFF
TRBV18	.	TRBJ1-1	.	TGTGCCAGCTCACCATCCGAGCTACCGAACACTGAAGCTTTCTTT	CASSPSELPNTEAFF
TRBV13	.	TRBJ2-7	.	TGTGCCAGCAGCCCGGGGACGGAAGGTCTCTCCTACGAGCAGTACTTC	CASSPGTEGLSYEQYF
TRBV5-5	medium-sized	TRBJ2-2	TRBD2	TGTGCCAGCAGCTTGGAGCCAGCGGGGGGAACCGGGGAGCTGTTTTTT	CASSLEPAGGTGELFF
TRBV18	.	TRBJ2-3	TRBD2	TGTGCCAGCTCTCCCCTAGCGGGGCTGACTAGCACAGATACGCAGTATTTT	CASSPLAGLTSTDTQYF
TRBV5-1	few	TRBJ2-2	TRBD1	TGCGCCAGCAGCACCGACAGGGTCACCGGGGAGCTGTTTTTT	CASSTDRVTGELFF
TRBV18	.	TRBJ1-1	TRBD1	TGTGCCAGCTCACCTTCGGAGACCGGGACAGGGGGGTTGTCTGAAGCTTTCTTT	CASSPSETGTGGLSEAFF
TRBV29-1	.	TRBJ2-5	.	TGCAGCGTTGATTCTGGGATGACCGGGCAAGAGACCCAGTACTTC	CSVDSGMTGQETQYF
TRBV10-3	.	TRBJ1-2	TRBD1	TGTGCCATCAGAAGACAGGGGACCTCACCCAACTATGGCTACACCTTC	CAIRRQGTSPNYGYTF
TRBV5-1	.	TRBJ1-6	TRBD1	TGCGCCAGTATGCCGGGACAGTATAATTCACCCCTCCACTTT	CASMPGQYNSPLHF